This record concerns one T cell receptor beta chain sequence. A second PCR, run for roughly 7 to 11 cycles, used a sample-barcoded 5' primer plus a J-beta primer mix. Every single cDNA molecule received a tag from a template-switch adaptor with 12 random nucleotides. From the 5' RACE reads, TCRdb called clonotypes with MiXCR, one entry per CDR3 protein. The repertoire holds some 780,000 distinct CDR3 sequences, with roughly 50% as singletons. The donors, aged 6 to 90, were healthy Caucasians from Russia. The entry originates in a study of blood T cells in healthy people across ages. This CDR3 comprises 16 residues. From germline, CDR1 is SGHRS and CDR2 YFSETQ. Trimming removed 0 bases from V and 4 bases from J, with 16 bases in between.

The genes are TRBV5-1 and TRBJ2-5, with D perhaps assigned TRBD1 or TRBD2 (5 bases each). The clonotype originates from a man in his forties or fifties in good health. Material: blood. In nucleotides, the CDR3 is TGCGCCAGCAGCTTGGATGGGACGGCAGGTGCAGAGACCCAGTACTTC. This codes for CASSLDGTAGAETQYF.